This T cell receptor beta chain stems from a study of blood T cell repertoires in COVID-19. Turning to the study itself: COVID-19 samples collected from the United States, Italy and Spain covered acute and convalescent phases. In each case, the material was cDNA or gDNA derived from T cells, B-cell-depleted T cells, or PBMCs.

Trimming removed 2 bases at V and 7 bases at J, with 12 bases between. CDR1 and CDR2 (germline): SGHTA, FQGTGA. The CDR3 contains 14 residues. Original handling: Estimation of nucleated cell counts relied on the amplification of reference gene primers. TCRdb's table, derived via immunoSEQ multiplex PCR, lists solely in-frame clones and lacks some. D and trimming were read from the DNA, whereas the V and J calls and clone size are those reported in that table. The data contain over 200,000 clones, more than 70% of them singletons. Sequences were obtained from peripheral blood. The chain carries TRBV7-3 and TRBJ2-1; unclear D gene. The TCR was taken from a woman in her forties or fifties with acute or convalescent COVID-19. The CDR3 sequence is CASSLRSTKNEQFF. The CDR3 nucleotides read TGTGCCAGCAGCTTACGTTCTACTAAAAATGAGCAGTTCTTC.